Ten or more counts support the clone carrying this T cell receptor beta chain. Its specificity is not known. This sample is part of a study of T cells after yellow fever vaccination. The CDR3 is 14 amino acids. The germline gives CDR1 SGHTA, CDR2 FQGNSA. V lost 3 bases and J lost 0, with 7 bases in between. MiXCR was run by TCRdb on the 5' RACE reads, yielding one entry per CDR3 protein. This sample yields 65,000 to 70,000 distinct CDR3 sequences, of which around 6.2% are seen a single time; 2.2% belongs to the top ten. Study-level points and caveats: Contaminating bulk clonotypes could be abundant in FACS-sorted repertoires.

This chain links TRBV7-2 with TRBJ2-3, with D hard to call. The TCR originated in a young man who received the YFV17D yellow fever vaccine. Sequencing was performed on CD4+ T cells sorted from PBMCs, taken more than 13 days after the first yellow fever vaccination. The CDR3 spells CASSLGTSTDTQYF. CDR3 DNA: TGTGCCAGCAGCTTGGGAACTAGCACAGATACGCAGTATTTT. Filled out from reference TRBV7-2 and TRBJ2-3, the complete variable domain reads GAGVSQSPSNKVTEKGKDVELRCDPISGHTALYWYRQSLGQGLEFLIYFQGNSAPDKSGLPSDRFSAERTGGSVSTLTIQRTQQEDSAVYLCASSLGTSTDTQYFGPGTRLTVL.